A selection of T cell receptor beta chains follows, all from one sample in a study of T cell changes during pregnancy in multiple sclerosis. Sequencing was performed with immunoSEQ multiplex PCR; in TCRdb, only in-frame clones are kept and a portion is missing. The table shows about 23,000 clones, with less than 90% occurring only once. This sample comprised CD4+ T cells from peripheral blood mononuclear cells, obtained in the first trimester of pregnancy. Source of these receptors: a female donor in good health, enrolled as a control in a pregnancy study. Each CDR3 is given with its conserved first and last residue. Each record gives: J gene, V gene, D gene, clone size, CDR3 DNA, CDR3 protein. D genes are given only for firm matches. Only some rows state a clone size, as once, few, many or a class for expanded clones.

j_gene: TRBJ2-1
v_gene: TRBV6-1
d_gene: TRBD2
abundance: -
CDR3nt: TGTGCCAGCAGTGAAGTTAGTAGCGGGAGGCGTGTCTTC
CDR3aa: CASSEVSSGRRVF

j_gene: TRBJ1-2
v_gene: TRBV5-1
d_gene: -
abundance: -
CDR3nt: TGCGCCAGCAGCTTACTTCAGGGCAACTATGGCTACACCTTC
CDR3aa: CASSLLQGNYGYTF

j_gene: TRBJ1-3
v_gene: TRBV4-1
d_gene: TRBD1
abundance: -
CDR3nt: TGCGCCAGCAGCCACCTTGGGCTGACAGGGGGCGGAAACACCATATATTTT
CDR3aa: CASSHLGLTGGGNTIYF

j_gene: TRBJ2-1
v_gene: TRBV19
d_gene: TRBD1
abundance: -
CDR3nt: TGTGCCAGCACCTCAGGGGACAGGCACGCCAATGAGCAGTTCTTC
CDR3aa: CASTSGDRHANEQFF

j_gene: TRBJ1-2
v_gene: TRBV6-5
d_gene: TRBD1
abundance: -
CDR3nt: TGTGCCAGCAGTTCAAACAACAGGGGGCTGGGGGGCTACACCTTC
CDR3aa: CASSSNNRGLGGYTF

j_gene: TRBJ2-7
v_gene: TRBV28
d_gene: -
abundance: few
CDR3nt: TGTGCCAGCAGTTTAGGGCTAGCGAACTCCTACGAGCAGTACTTC
CDR3aa: CASSLGLANSYEQYF

j_gene: TRBJ1-6
v_gene: TRBV27
d_gene: -
abundance: -
CDR3nt: TGTGCCAGCAGTTTCCAGGGTGCTAGCTCCTATAATTCACCCCTCCACTTT
CDR3aa: CASSFQGASSYNSPLHF

j_gene: TRBJ2-7
v_gene: TRBV11-2
d_gene: TRBD2
abundance: few
CDR3nt: TGTGCCAGCAGCCCATCTCGGGGGGTAGGATACGAGCAGTACTTC
CDR3aa: CASSPSRGVGYEQYF

j_gene: TRBJ2-3
v_gene: TRBV6-5
d_gene: TRBD2
abundance: -
CDR3nt: TGTGCCAGCAGGGGACTAGTAAGCACAGATACGCAGTATTTT
CDR3aa: CASRGLVSTDTQYF

j_gene: TRBJ2-7
v_gene: TRBV15
d_gene: -
abundance: -
CDR3nt: TGTGCCACCAGCACCCCTCAGGGCGGGGAGAGCTCCTACGAGCAGTACTTC
CDR3aa: CATSTPQGGESSYEQYF

j_gene: TRBJ2-1
v_gene: TRBV7-7
d_gene: TRBD2
abundance: once
CDR3nt: TGTGCTAGCAGCTCAAGACTAGCGGGGTACAATGAGCAGTTCTTC
CDR3aa: CASSSRLAGYNEQFF

j_gene: TRBJ1-3
v_gene: TRBV6-4
d_gene: -
abundance: -
CDR3nt: TGTGCCAGCAGTGACTTGTTTACAGGAACAGCAAGGAACACCATATATTTT
CDR3aa: CASSDLFTGTARNTIYF

j_gene: TRBJ1-5
v_gene: TRBV7-8
d_gene: -
abundance: -
CDR3nt: TGTGCCAGCAGCTTTTTGCGAATTGGCAATCAGCCCCAGCATTTT
CDR3aa: CASSFLRIGNQPQHF

j_gene: TRBJ2-3
v_gene: TRBV5-4
d_gene: TRBD1
abundance: -
CDR3nt: TGTGCCAGCAGCTATTACAGGGGGAGAACAGATACGCAGTATTTT
CDR3aa: CASSYYRGRTDTQYF

j_gene: TRBJ2-7
v_gene: TRBV19
d_gene: TRBD1
abundance: once
CDR3nt: TGTGCCAGTAAGACAGGGGGCCACGAGCAGTACTTC
CDR3aa: CASKTGGHEQYF

j_gene: TRBJ2-1
v_gene: TRBV13
d_gene: TRBD1
abundance: few
CDR3nt: TGTGCCAGCAGGCGAGGGGGCGCAGGTTACGAGCAGTTCTTC
CDR3aa: CASRRGGAGYEQFF

j_gene: TRBJ2-5
v_gene: TRBV18
d_gene: TRBD2
abundance: -
CDR3nt: TGTGCCAGCTCACCACCGGTAGCGGGAGTGGAGACCCAGTACTTC
CDR3aa: CASSPPVAGVETQYF

j_gene: TRBJ2-2
v_gene: TRBV5-4
d_gene: TRBD2
abundance: -
CDR3nt: TGTGCCAGCAGCTTACTATTAGGCGGGAGGTCCGGGGAGCTGTTTTTT
CDR3aa: CASSLLLGGRSGELFF

j_gene: TRBJ1-2
v_gene: TRBV7-2
d_gene: -
abundance: -
CDR3nt: TGTGCCAGCAGCTTAGCCCTTAACTATGGCTACACCTTC
CDR3aa: CASSLALNYGYTF

j_gene: TRBJ2-7
v_gene: TRBV29-1
d_gene: TRBD2
abundance: -
CDR3nt: TGCAGCGTAGGGACTAGCGGATACGAGCAGTACTTC
CDR3aa: CSVGTSGYEQYF

j_gene: TRBJ1-3
v_gene: TRBV6-1
d_gene: -
abundance: -
CDR3nt: TGTGCCAGCAGTGAATGGGCCGGGAACCCAAACACCATATATTTT
CDR3aa: CASSEWAGNPNTIYF

j_gene: TRBJ2-7
v_gene: TRBV11-2
d_gene: TRBD2
abundance: -
CDR3nt: TGTGCCAGCAGCTTACGGGAGGGCCTATACGAGCAGTACTTC
CDR3aa: CASSLREGLYEQYF

j_gene: TRBJ1-2
v_gene: TRBV10-3
d_gene: TRBD1
abundance: -
CDR3nt: TGTGCCATCAGTGACCCTGCACAGGGGACCTATGGCTACACCTTC
CDR3aa: CAISDPAQGTYGYTF

j_gene: TRBJ1-6
v_gene: TRBV4-2
d_gene: -
abundance: -
CDR3nt: TGTGCCAGCAGCCAAGTCGCGTTACAGGGAGAGGGCTATAATTCACCCCTCCACTTT
CDR3aa: CASSQVALQGEGYNSPLHF

j_gene: TRBJ2-1
v_gene: TRBV11-2
d_gene: TRBD2
abundance: -
CDR3nt: TGTGCCAGCAGCGGACTAGCGGGAGGTCGGCGCAATGAGCAGTTCTTC
CDR3aa: CASSGLAGGRRNEQFF

j_gene: TRBJ1-6
v_gene: TRBV11-2
d_gene: -
abundance: -
CDR3nt: TGTGCCAGCAGCTACAGTGCAGGGGTGAGGAATTCACCCCTCCACTTT
CDR3aa: CASSYSAGVRNSPLHF

j_gene: TRBJ1-1
v_gene: TRBV2
d_gene: -
abundance: -
CDR3nt: TGTGCCAGCAGTGAACGGCAGGCCGATAGGGGCACTGAAGCTTTCTTT
CDR3aa: CASSERQADRGTEAFF

j_gene: TRBJ2-2
v_gene: TRBV4-3
d_gene: -
abundance: once
CDR3nt: TGCGCCAGCAGCCAAGATGGGGGGGGCGTTCAGGGGGAGCTGTTTTTT
CDR3aa: CASSQDGGGVQGELFF

j_gene: TRBJ2-7
v_gene: TRBV27
d_gene: -
abundance: -
CDR3nt: TGTGCCAGCAGGGGACTTACTCACGAGCAGTACTTC
CDR3aa: CASRGLTHEQYF

j_gene: TRBJ2-7
v_gene: TRBV19
d_gene: TRBD1
abundance: -
CDR3nt: TGTGCCAGTAAAGCCCGGACAGGGCCCAGCTCCTACGAGCAGTACTTC
CDR3aa: CASKARTGPSSYEQYF

j_gene: TRBJ2-5
v_gene: TRBV6-1
d_gene: TRBD2
abundance: -
CDR3nt: TGTGCCAGCAGTGGGGGCGGGGGATACGAAGAGACCCAGTACTTC
CDR3aa: CASSGGGGYEETQYF

j_gene: TRBJ2-5
v_gene: TRBV5-1
d_gene: TRBD2
abundance: once
CDR3nt: TGCGCCAGCAGCTGGGGGCTAGCGGGAACCCAAGAGACCCAGTACTTC
CDR3aa: CASSWGLAGTQETQYF

j_gene: TRBJ1-2
v_gene: TRBV5-6
d_gene: -
abundance: -
CDR3nt: TGTGCCAGCCTACGGAGAGGTTTTAACTATGGCTACACCTTC
CDR3aa: CASLRRGFNYGYTF

j_gene: TRBJ2-1
v_gene: TRBV7-2
d_gene: TRBD2
abundance: once
CDR3nt: TGTGCCAGCAGCTTAGCAGCAGGGAGCGGGGCCTACAATGAGCAGTTCTTC
CDR3aa: CASSLAAGSGAYNEQFF

j_gene: TRBJ1-1
v_gene: TRBV9
d_gene: -
abundance: few
CDR3nt: TGTGCCAGCAGCTCAAACACCGACACTGAAGCTTTCTTT
CDR3aa: CASSSNTDTEAFF

j_gene: TRBJ1-1
v_gene: TRBV4-1
d_gene: -
abundance: -
CDR3nt: TGCGCCAGCAGCCAAGCGGCAGGGTGGACTGAAGCTTTCTTT
CDR3aa: CASSQAAGWTEAFF

j_gene: TRBJ2-2
v_gene: TRBV5-6
d_gene: -
abundance: -
CDR3nt: TGTGCCAGCAGCCTTTTCCAGGGCGTGCGAATCACCGGGGAGCTGTTTTTT
CDR3aa: CASSLFQGVRITGELFF

j_gene: TRBJ1-2
v_gene: TRBV5-4
d_gene: TRBD1
abundance: -
CDR3nt: TGTGCCAGCAGCCGAACCGACAGGGGCCATGGCTACACCTTC
CDR3aa: CASSRTDRGHGYTF

j_gene: TRBJ1-1
v_gene: TRBV9
d_gene: TRBD1
abundance: medium-sized
CDR3nt: TGTGCCAGCAGCCGTCTACAGGGGGCGAGTGAAGCTTTCTTT
CDR3aa: CASSRLQGASEAFF

j_gene: TRBJ2-7
v_gene: TRBV6-1
d_gene: -
abundance: -
CDR3nt: TGTGCCAGGAGGGGCCATGCGACTAGGTGGGCGGAGCAGTACTTC
CDR3aa: CARRGHATRWAEQYF

j_gene: TRBJ2-3
v_gene: TRBV5-6
d_gene: TRBD2
abundance: -
CDR3nt: TGTGCCAGCAGCCCGGGAGGCTGGACAGATACGCAGTATTTT
CDR3aa: CASSPGGWTDTQYF